The rows below give T cell receptor beta chains drawn from one sample of a study of blood T cell repertoires in COVID-19. Assay used: immunoSEQ multiplex PCR; TCRdb lists only in-frame clones, some missing. The sample has roughly 50,000 clones; about four fifths are singletons. Sequencing input: peripheral blood. The receptors come from a woman aged 60-75 years with acute or convalescent COVID-19. The CDR3 runs from the conserved cysteine through the conserved F or W. A D gene is named only where the DNA matches it firmly. Size is omitted from some rows. Given values are once, few, many or a class for expanded clones.

v_gene: TRBV20-1; j_gene: TRBJ2-1; abundance: NA; d_gene: NA; CDR3aa: CSASDRELQFF; CDR3nt: TGCAGTGCTAGTGATAGGGAGCTGCAGTTCTTC
v_gene: TRBV2; j_gene: TRBJ1-2; abundance: NA; d_gene: NA; CDR3aa: CASSVRELGYTF; CDR3nt: TGTGCCAGCAGTGTGCGGGAACTTGGCTACACCTTC
v_gene: TRBV18; j_gene: TRBJ1-2; abundance: NA; d_gene: NA; CDR3aa: CASSPGENYGYTF; CDR3nt: TGTGCCAGCTCACCAGGGGAGAACTATGGCTACACCTTC
v_gene: TRBV9; j_gene: TRBJ2-3; abundance: NA; d_gene: NA; CDR3aa: CASSVARGSDTQYF; CDR3nt: TGTGCCAGCAGCGTAGCTAGGGGTTCAGATACGCAGTATTTT
v_gene: TRBV13; j_gene: TRBJ2-1; abundance: once; d_gene: TRBD2; CDR3aa: CASSRAPSGRNEQFF; CDR3nt: TGTGCCAGCAGCCGTGCCCCTAGCGGGAGGAATGAGCAGTTCTTC
v_gene: TRBV24-1; j_gene: TRBJ1-2; abundance: few; d_gene: TRBD1; CDR3aa: CATSDGDRGYGYTF; CDR3nt: TGTGCCACCAGTGACGGCGACAGGGGCTATGGCTACACCTTC
v_gene: TRBV7-9; j_gene: TRBJ1-2; abundance: few; d_gene: TRBD1; CDR3aa: CASSLEGDRDYGYTF; CDR3nt: TGTGCCAGCAGCTTAGAAGGGGACAGGGACTATGGCTACACCTTC
v_gene: TRBV19; j_gene: TRBJ2-5; abundance: once; d_gene: TRBD2; CDR3aa: CASTPRGRETQYF; CDR3nt: TGTGCCAGTACCCCGCGGGGGAGAGAGACCCAGTACTTC
v_gene: TRBV10-1; j_gene: TRBJ1-6; abundance: NA; d_gene: TRBD1; CDR3aa: CASSPGTGDNSPLHF; CDR3nt: TGCGCCAGCAGTCCCGGGACAGGGGATAATTCACCCCTCCACTTT
v_gene: TRBV4-1; j_gene: TRBJ1-5; abundance: once; d_gene: TRBD1; CDR3aa: CASSPRRQGDSNQPQHF; CDR3nt: TGCGCCAGCAGCCCCCGGCGACAGGGCGATAGCAATCAGCCCCAGCATTTT
v_gene: TRBV27; j_gene: TRBJ2-1; abundance: NA; d_gene: TRBD1; CDR3aa: CASSSLGQGAFEQFF; CDR3nt: TGTGCCAGCAGTTCCCTCGGACAGGGGGCGTTTGAGCAGTTCTTC
v_gene: TRBV2; j_gene: TRBJ1-4; abundance: NA; d_gene: TRBD1; CDR3aa: CASNSGTGGGKLFF; CDR3nt: TGTGCCAGTAACTCCGGGACAGGGGGTGGAAAACTGTTTTTT
v_gene: TRBV6-1; j_gene: TRBJ2-7; abundance: NA; d_gene: NA; CDR3aa: CASSEGSPPLPPYEQYF; CDR3nt: TGTGCCAGCAGTGAAGGTTCCCCGCCCCTACCCCCCTACGAGCAGTACTTC
v_gene: TRBV12-3/TRBV12-4; j_gene: TRBJ2-3; abundance: NA; d_gene: NA; CDR3aa: CASTSGTDTQYF; CDR3nt: TGTGCCAGCACTAGCGGCACAGATACGCAGTATTTT
v_gene: TRBV30; j_gene: TRBJ1-5; abundance: NA; d_gene: NA; CDR3aa: CAWSGDIFHQPQHF; CDR3nt: TGTGCCTGGAGTGGCGACATTTTCCATCAGCCCCAGCATTTT
v_gene: TRBV3-1/TRBV3-2; j_gene: TRBJ2-5; abundance: NA; d_gene: NA; CDR3aa: CASSQGPLGGNQETQYF; CDR3nt: TGTGCCAGCAGCCAAGGCCCCCTTGGGGGCAACCAAGAGACCCAGTACTTC
v_gene: TRBV6-1; j_gene: TRBJ1-5; abundance: NA; d_gene: TRBD1; CDR3aa: CASSEQGGFSNQPQHF; CDR3nt: TGTGCCAGCAGTGAACAGGGGGGCTTTAGCAATCAGCCCCAGCATTTT
v_gene: TRBV7-9; j_gene: TRBJ1-3; abundance: once; d_gene: TRBD1; CDR3aa: CASSLGQFPNTIYF; CDR3nt: TGTGCCAGCAGCTTGGGACAGTTTCCGAACACCATATATTTT
v_gene: TRBV9; j_gene: TRBJ1-1; abundance: NA; d_gene: TRBD1; CDR3aa: CASGDRGNTEAFF; CDR3nt: TGTGCCAGCGGGGACAGGGGGAACACTGAAGCTTTCTTT
v_gene: TRBV12-3/TRBV12-4; j_gene: TRBJ1-2; abundance: NA; d_gene: NA; CDR3aa: CASTQTANYGYTF; CDR3nt: TGTGCCAGCACCCAGACAGCCAACTATGGCTACACCTTC
v_gene: TRBV30; j_gene: TRBJ1-1; abundance: once; d_gene: TRBD1; CDR3aa: CAWSMGQGMNTEAFF; CDR3nt: TGTGCCTGGAGTATGGGACAGGGGATGAACACTGAAGCTTTCTTT
v_gene: TRBV7-9; j_gene: TRBJ2-1; abundance: NA; d_gene: TRBD2; CDR3aa: CASSEPRTSGNNEQFF; CDR3nt: TGTGCCAGCAGCGAACCACGGACTAGCGGCAACAATGAGCAGTTCTTC
v_gene: TRBV15; j_gene: TRBJ1-5; abundance: NA; d_gene: NA; CDR3aa: CATAGGAGNQPQHF; CDR3nt: TGTGCCACCGCGGGGGGGGCTGGCAATCAGCCCCAGCATTTT
v_gene: TRBV5-5; j_gene: TRBJ2-3; abundance: NA; d_gene: NA; CDR3aa: CASSQLASTDTQYF; CDR3nt: TGTGCCAGCAGCCAGCTAGCGTCCACAGATACGCAGTATTTT
v_gene: TRBV2; j_gene: TRBJ2-5; abundance: NA; d_gene: TRBD2; CDR3aa: CASRGLAGRQETQYF; CDR3nt: TGTGCCAGCAGGGGACTAGCGGGCCGACAAGAGACCCAGTACTTC
v_gene: TRBV29-1; j_gene: TRBJ1-3; abundance: NA; d_gene: NA; CDR3aa: CGGTSSGNTIYF; CDR3nt: TGCGGGGGGACCTCCTCTGGAAACACCATATATTTT
v_gene: TRBV4-1; j_gene: TRBJ2-4; abundance: NA; d_gene: TRBD1; CDR3aa: CASSQEGTGGINIQYF; CDR3nt: TGCGCCAGCAGCCAAGAAGGGACAGGGGGAATTAACATTCAGTACTTC
v_gene: TRBV19; j_gene: TRBJ1-1; abundance: NA; d_gene: NA; CDR3aa: CASSMGAGGNTEAFF; CDR3nt: TGTGCCAGTAGTATGGGGGCAGGAGGGAACACTGAAGCTTTCTTT
v_gene: TRBV28; j_gene: TRBJ1-6; abundance: NA; d_gene: NA; CDR3aa: CASRAPRRPNSPLHF; CDR3nt: TGTGCCAGCAGGGCCCCTAGGCGGCCTAATTCACCCCTCCACTTT
v_gene: TRBV29-1; j_gene: TRBJ1-1; abundance: NA; d_gene: TRBD1; CDR3aa: CSSRASGTVNTEAFF; CDR3nt: TGCAGCTCCCGGGCCTCCGGGACAGTGAACACTGAAGCTTTCTTT
v_gene: TRBV6-5; j_gene: TRBJ2-7; abundance: few; d_gene: TRBD1; CDR3aa: CASSTGGGYEQYF; CDR3nt: TGTGCCAGCAGCACAGGGGGAGGTTACGAGCAGTACTTC